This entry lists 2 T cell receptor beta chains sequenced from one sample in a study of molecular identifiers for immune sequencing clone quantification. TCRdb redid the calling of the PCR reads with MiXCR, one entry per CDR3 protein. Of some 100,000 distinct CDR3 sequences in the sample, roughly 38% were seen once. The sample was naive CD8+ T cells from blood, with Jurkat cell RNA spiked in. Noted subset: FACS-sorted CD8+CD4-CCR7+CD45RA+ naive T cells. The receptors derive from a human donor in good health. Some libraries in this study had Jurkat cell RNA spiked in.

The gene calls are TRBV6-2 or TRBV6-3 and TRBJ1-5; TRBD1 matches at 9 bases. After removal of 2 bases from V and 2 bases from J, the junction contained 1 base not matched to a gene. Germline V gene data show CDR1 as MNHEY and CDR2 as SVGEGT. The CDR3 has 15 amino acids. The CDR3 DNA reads TGTGCCAGCAGTTACGGGGACAGGGGCAATCAGCCCCAGCATTTT. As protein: CASSYGDRGNQPQHF.

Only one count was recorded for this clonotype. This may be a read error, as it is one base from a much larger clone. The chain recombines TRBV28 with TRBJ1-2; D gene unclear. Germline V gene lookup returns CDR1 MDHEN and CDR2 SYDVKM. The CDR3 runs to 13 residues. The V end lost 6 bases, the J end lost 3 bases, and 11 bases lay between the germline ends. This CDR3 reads CASRVGEDYGYTF. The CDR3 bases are TGTGCCAGCAGGGTCGGGGAAGACTATGGCTACACCTTC.